This T cell receptor (beta chain) was recovered during a study of Ad26.COV2.S vaccination and SARS-CoV-2 variants. The table came from immunoSEQ multiplex PCR; TCRdb's copy has only in-frame clones and leaves some out. The repertoire has 350,000 to 450,000 clones, about 92% of them found once; the top ten carry more than 1.5%. In regard to this clone: Its antigen is as yet unknown.

Documented treatment: approximately 18 received Ad26.COV2.S at low or high dose, single or two shots; about 5 received placebo; per-sample allocation not given. Material that was analyzed had been drawn on day 63 after the first vaccine or placebo injection. As its vector, the vaccine had Ad26, which expressed Wuhan-strain SARS-CoV-2 spike. Whole-study findings and limits: Non-spike TCR breadth was similar in vaccine and placebo recipients.

The sequence was obtained from a person between 18 and 65 years old who received the Ad26.COV2.S COVID-19 vaccine or a placebo. Sequenced material: peripheral blood, taken in a trial of Ad26.COV2.S vaccine versus placebo.

CDR3 DNA sequence: TGTGCCAGCAGCTTAGATCCCCTAGGCCTGGCCGGAAAACTGTTTTTT. Translated, it gives CASSLDPLGLAGKLFF. V gene TRBV7-2 combines with J gene TRBJ1-4; the D is unclear. Germline V gives CDR1 SGHTA, CDR2 FQGNSA. The CDR3 covers 16 residues. The V and J ends lost 1 base and 10 bases respectively, with 19 bases between them.